The clone carrying this T cell receptor beta chain was picked up many times. Its antigen is not known. The sample belongs to a study of post-analysis software for immune sequencing data. Every TCR beta cDNA library bore unique molecular identifiers. TCRdb analysed the PCR reads with MiXCR anew, one entry per CDR3 protein. The sample holds about 770,000 distinct CDR3 sequences, under 60% seen once. Broader study findings: Comparison of patients with controls showed five TRBV segments more frequent in patients, TRBV5-6, TRBV5-1 and TRBV20-1 among them.

The CDR3 has 15 amino acids. Trimming shortened V by 5 bases and J by 0 bases, and 8 bases separated the two germline ends. This receptor was obtained from a girl aged 5-17 years with multiple sclerosis. The chain couples TRBV12-3 or TRBV12-4 to TRBJ2-6; D not certain. Sequencing was done on a sample of blood. CDR3 residues: CASSTLGSGANVLTF. The CDR3 DNA follows: TGTGCCAGCAGTACCCTGGGCTCTGGGGCCAACGTCCTGACTTTC.